The 9 T cell receptor beta chains below all came from one sample that was sequenced in a study of T cell repertoires in cytomegalovirus infection. TCRdb itself ran the reads through MiXCR, one entry per CDR3 protein. The sample includes about 900,000 distinct CDR3 sequences, around 32% of them seen just once. The antigens these receptors bind are not known. The sample was cultured CD8+ T cells from PBMCs, taken from culture after CMV antigen stimulation. The receptors were gathered from a human donor in good health (CMV status not recorded). Some clones in this sample may be carry-over from other donors' samples.

The rearrangement joins TRBV6-6 to TRBJ2-4, with a possible D match to TRBD2 (5 bases). Germline CDR1 reads MNHNY; CDR2 reads SVGAGI (reference sequence). The germline V and J ends were trimmed by 4 bases and 4 bases, with 11 bases remaining between them. The CDR3 loop spans 14 amino acids. The CDR3 DNA sequence: TGTGCCAGCAGTTGGAGGAGCGTTAAAAACATTCAGTACTTC. Translation: CASSWRSVKNIQYF.

This chain uses TRBV29-1 with TRBJ2-7; D is unresolved. The CDR3 length is 13 residues. The germline CDR1 and CDR2 sequences are SQVTM and ANQGSEA. V lost 4 bases to trimming and J lost 0 bases, with 10 bases between them. CDR3 sequence: CSVVAVSSYEQYF. The CDR3 DNA is TGCAGCGTTGTGGCAGTCTCCTCCTACGAGCAGTACTTC.

The genes are TRBV15 and TRBJ2-5; unclear D gene. V lost 6 bases, J lost 4 bases, and 15 bases lay in between. The CDR3 contains 14 residues. Germline V gene sequence: CDR1 LNHNV, CDR2 YYDKDF (reference sequence). DNA of the CDR3: TGTGCCACCAGGGGGAATCCGGACCCAGAGACCCAGTACTTC. Protein sequence: CATRGNPDPETQYF. Combining the CDR3 with reference TRBV15 and TRBJ2-5 gives the whole variable domain DAMVIQNPRYQVTQFGKPVTLSCSQTLNHNVMYWYQQKSSQAPKLLFHYYDKDFNNEADTPDNFQSRRPNTSFCFLDIRSPGLGDTAMYLCATRGNPDPETQYFGPGTRLLVL.

The chain is built from TRBV6-9 and TRBJ1-1; 9 bases fit TRBD1. The CDR3 contains 17 residues. V was pared by 5 bases and J by 4 bases, with 14 bases of the junction left unmatched. The germline V gene has CDR1 MNHGY and CDR2 SVAAGI. As DNA, the CDR3 is TGTGCCAGCAGTAACCCCAGGACAGGGGCAAGGGGCACTGAAGCTTTCTTT. Protein: CASSNPRTGARGTEAFF.

V is TRBV7-9 and J is TRBJ1-2; D is perhaps TRBD1 (6 bases). This CDR3 is 18 amino acids long. The V gene lost 4 bases and the J gene lost 4 bases, with 25 bases spanning the gap. Germline CDR1 reads SEHNR; CDR2 reads FQNEAQ (reference sequence). The CDR3 loop is CASSSKPEAGGEGYGYTF. In DNA, the CDR3 is TGTGCCAGCAGCTCCAAACCTGAGGCGGGGGGCGAAGGCTATGGCTACACCTTC.

The V and J genes are TRBV4-1 and TRBJ1-5; TRBD1 aligns across 7 bases. Trimming removed 3 bases from V and 6 bases from J; junction bases left unmatched: 5. Germline V gene data show CDR1 as MGHRA and CDR2 as YSYEKL. The CDR3 runs to 14 residues. CDR3 amino acids: CASSQYRGGQPQHF. In nucleotides, the CDR3 is TGCGCCAGCAGCCAGTACAGGGGAGGTCAGCCCCAGCATTTT.

This clonotype turned up a few times. The gene calls are TRBV6-1 and TRBJ2-1; TRBD1 might be the D (6 bases). CDR1 MNHNS and CDR2 SASEGT come from the germline V gene. The CDR3 runs 16 residues. V shed 1 base and J shed 8 bases, with 18 bases lying between them. CDR3: CASSEDSTGMFDEQFF. For the CDR3, the DNA is TGTGCCAGCAGTGAAGATAGTACAGGGATGTTCGATGAGCAGTTCTTC.

A few counts support this clonotype. This chain links TRBV20-1 with TRBJ2-5; D remains ambiguous. This CDR3 is 13 amino acids long. CDR1 and CDR2 from the germline V gene are DFQATT and SNEGSKA (reference sequence). The CDR3 sequence is CSVERPTSGTQYF. The CDR3 coding sequence is TGCAGCGTAGAACGGCCGACCTCGGGGACCCAGTACTTC.

This clonotype was seen only a few times. The gene calls are TRBV28 and TRBJ2-7, with 9 positions matching TRBD2. This CDR3 is 15 amino acids long. CDR1 MDHEN and CDR2 SYDVKM come from the germline V gene. The CDR3 DNA sequence: TGTGCCAGCAGTAGAATAGCGGGGGAATCCTACGAGCAGTACGTT. Encoded protein: CASSRIAGESYEQYV.